The sequence of this T cell receptor beta chain was determined in a study of cytomegalovirus exposure and HLA in healthy donors. The primer mix had 60 Vbeta and 13 Jbeta primers. The method was immunoSEQ multiplex PCR; TCRdb's version includes in-frame clones alone and lacks a portion of them. The table includes roughly 120,000 clones, around 82% detected once. CDR1 ENHRY and CDR2 SYGVKD come from the germline V gene. V was clipped by 4 bases and J by 4 bases, with 8 bases between them. This CDR3 contains 12 residues. The chain links TRBV10-3 to TRBJ2-7, with TRBD1 as a possible D gene (5 bases). This TCR came from a male donor in good health and CMV-seropositive. Sequencing input: PBMCs. The CDR3 is CAISGTPYEQYF. For the CDR3, the DNA is TGTGCCATCAGTGGGACACCATACGAGCAGTACTTC.